The 31 T cell receptor beta chains below all came from one sample that was sequenced in a study of blood T cell repertoires in COVID-19. Assay: immunoSEQ multiplex PCR; the TCRdb copy retains only in-frame clones and omits some. Of about 260,000 clones detected, roughly 86% appear once; the ten largest clones hold about 0.7%. Sequences were obtained from peripheral blood. The receptors shown here come from a human donor in a cohort sampled during active COVID-19.

V gene TRBV28 combines with J gene TRBJ1-1, with 9 bases aligning to TRBD1. Germline V lookup: CDR1 MDHEN, CDR2 SYDVKM. This CDR3 has 15 residues. J was trimmed by 3 bases and V by 5 bases; bases with no gene match: 7. CDR3 sequence reads: CASSPRTGEDTEAFF. The CDR3 DNA follows: TGTGCCAGCAGTCCCCGGACAGGGGAAGACACTGAAGCTTTCTTT.

V gene TRBV9 combines with J gene TRBJ2-7; 7 nucleotides align to TRBD1. Per the germline V gene, CDR1 is SGDLS and CDR2 is YYNGEE. There are 14 residues in the CDR3. Trimming removed 4 bases from V and 7 bases from J; junction bases left unmatched: 11. The CDR3 bases are TGTGCCAGCAGCACCCTCGCGCGACAGGGAGAGCAGTACTTC. Translating gives CASSTLARQGEQYF.

The chain combines TRBV5-1 with TRBJ2-6; D is uncertain. The CDR3 loop spans 13 amino acids. Germline V gives CDR1 SGHRS, CDR2 YFSETQ. V lost 3 bases to trimming and J lost 5 bases, with 6 bases between them. CDR3: CASSSGRANVLTF. The CDR3 DNA reads as TGCGCCAGCAGCTCCGGTCGGGCCAACGTCCTGACTTTC.

This clone was seen only once. J is TRBJ2-7 and V is TRBV5-1; TRBD2 agrees at 7 bases. CDR1 is SGHRS, CDR2 YFSETQ, per germline. Losses at the gene ends were 2 bases for V and 2 bases for J; bases not matched to a gene: 7. CDR3 length equals 15 residues. CDR3 region: CASSFLTSGTYEQYF. The CDR3 bases are TGCGCCAGCAGCTTCCTAACAAGCGGGACCTACGAGCAGTACTTC.

The chain has TRBV7-2 and TRBJ2-5; 7 nucleotides match TRBD1. Trimming at V came to 2 bases and at J to 1 base, leaving 7 bases not matched to a gene. The germline V gene has CDR1 SGHTA and CDR2 FQGNSA. This CDR3 comprises 16 residues. This CDR3 is CASSLPRTGLQETQYF. CDR3 sequence (DNA): TGTGCCAGCAGCTTACCGAGGACAGGCCTCCAAGAGACCCAGTACTTC.

The CDR3 here is CATRPDSGNTIYF. The CDR3 bases are TGCGCCACCAGGCCGGACAGTGGAAACACCATATATTTT. V is TRBV10-1 and J is TRBJ1-3; tentative D call: TRBD1 (6 bases). V was trimmed by 10 bases and J by 3 bases, leaving 13 bases between them. The CDR3 length is 13 residues. CDR1 and CDR2 (germline): WNHNN, SYGVQD (reference sequence).

The genes are TRBV28 and TRBJ2-7; 13 nucleotides match TRBD2. There are 15 residues in the CDR3. J was trimmed by 0 bases and V by 10 bases; bases with no gene match: 6. Germline CDR1 reads MDHEN; CDR2 reads SYDVKM. CDR3 protein: CATGLAGAASYEQYF. The CDR3 DNA reads TGTGCCACCGGACTAGCGGGAGCCGCCTCCTACGAGCAGTACTTC.

This chain uses TRBV19 with TRBJ1-1; D is ambiguous. CDR3 length: 15 amino acids. The V and J ends lost 2 bases and 5 bases respectively, with 15 bases between them. CDR1 and CDR2 from the germline V gene are LNHDA and SQIVND (reference sequence). The CDR3 sequence: CASSINAMSSTEAFF. CDR3 coding DNA: TGTGCCAGTAGTATAAACGCCATGAGCTCGACTGAAGCTTTCTTT.

This clone was detected only once. The chain combines TRBV3-1 (or the pseudogene TRBV3-2) with TRBJ1-5, with TRBD1 matching over 7 bases. Germline loops: CDR1 LGHDT, CDR2 YNNKEL (reference sequence). V lost 4 bases, J lost 8 bases, and 8 bases stayed unmatched. CDR3 length equals 14 residues. The CDR3 region has the DNA TGTGCCAGCAGCCCGCAACAGGGGTTGGAGCCCCAGCATTTT. Translation gives CASSPQQGLEPQHF.

This chain uses TRBV27 with TRBJ1-6; 7 bases are a match to TRBD1. V lost 5 bases to trimming and J lost 7 bases; unmatched junction nucleotides: 8. The CDR3 spans 15 residues. Germline V lookup: CDR1 MNHEY, CDR2 SMNVEV (reference sequence). DNA of the CDR3: TGTGCCAGCAGTCTCGCCGGACAGGTGAATTCACCCCTCCACTTT. This gives the protein CASSLAGQVNSPLHF.

The chain couples TRBV5-1 to TRBJ1-6; 11 bases agree with TRBD1. The germline gives CDR1 SGHRS, CDR2 YFSETQ. V dropped 0 bases and J dropped 9; count of bases not matched to a gene: 5. This CDR3 has 16 residues. The CDR3 reads CASSLVAGTGGSPLHF. CDR3 coding DNA: TGCGCCAGCAGCTTGGTGGCCGGGACAGGGGGTTCACCCCTCCACTTT.

V gene TRBV27 combines with J gene TRBJ2-7, with TRBD1 matching 8 bases. V dropped 8 bases and J dropped 2; count of bases not matched to a gene: 2. Per germline, CDR1 MNHEY and CDR2 SMNVEV (reference sequence). This CDR3 comprises 12 residues. CDR3 bases: TGTGCCAGCGACAGGGGCGCCTACGAGCAGTACTTC. It yields the protein CASDRGAYEQYF.

The rearrangement joins TRBV7-9 to TRBJ2-7, with TRBD2 matching over 12 bases. J gave up 5 bases and V 5 bases, and 7 bases lay outside the gene matches. This CDR3 has 15 amino acids. Germline CDR1 is SEHNR and CDR2 is FQNEAQ (reference sequence). The CDR3 bases are TGTGCCAGCAGCGCCCTGACTAGCGGGAGCGACGAGCAGTACTTC. It is translated as CASSALTSGSDEQYF.

V is TRBV7-2 and J is TRBJ1-6; 10 nucleotides match TRBD1. The CDR3 totals 16 residues. The J segment lost 6 bases and the V segment lost 5 bases, leaving 7 bases of the junction unmatched. CDR1 and CDR2 (germline): SGHTA, FQGNSA. The CDR3 sequence is CASSKRGDRGNSPLHF. In nucleotides, the CDR3 is TGTGCCAGCAGCAAAAGAGGGGACAGGGGTAATTCACCCCTCCACTTT.

The rearrangement links TRBV6-2 or TRBV6-3 to TRBJ1-5; perhaps TRBD1 as D (5 bases). The CDR3 runs to 15 residues. Trimming left V 6 bases short and J 0 bases short, with 12 bases between. Germline V gives CDR1 MNHEY, CDR2 SVGEGT. The CDR3 spells CASSLSGGSNQPQHF. In DNA, the CDR3 is TGTGCCAGCAGCCTCTCGGGGGGTAGCAATCAGCCCCAGCATTTT.

J is TRBJ2-2 and V is TRBV19, with 7 bases fitting TRBD2. Per germline, CDR1 LNHDA and CDR2 SQIVND (reference sequence). This CDR3 comprises 15 residues. The ends lost 3 bases at V and 7 bases at J; junction bases unmatched: 8. The DNA for the CDR3 is TGTGCCAGTAGTATCTCGCGGGAGTCGATCGGGGAGCTGTTTTTT. Protein sequence: CASSISRESIGELFF.

The chain carries TRBV28 and TRBJ2-2, with a weak D call TRBD1 (6 bases). V was trimmed by 3 bases and J by 1 base, leaving 9 bases between them. This CDR3 region has 15 residues. In germline, CDR1 is MDHEN, CDR2 SYDVKM. DNA for the CDR3: TGTGCCAGCAGTTTCCTACAGGGGAACACCGGGGAGCTGTTTTTT. Residues: CASSFLQGNTGELFF.

The chain joins TRBV10-3 to TRBJ2-7; 7 nucleotides align to TRBD1. This CDR3 region has 16 residues. V lost 3 bases to trimming and J lost 1 base; unmatched junction nucleotides: 9. Germline CDR1 and CDR2: ENHRY and SYGVKD. In DNA, the CDR3 is TGTGCCATCAGTGATCCTACCGGGACAGTTTCCTACGAGCAGTACTTC. Translating gives CAISDPTGTVSYEQYF.

V usage is TRBV4-1 and J usage is TRBJ2-5; 10 nucleotides match TRBD1. The CDR3 extends over 15 amino acids. The germline CDR1 and CDR2 sequences are MGHRA and YSYEKL. Trimming at V came to 3 bases and at J to 1 base, leaving 2 bases not matched to a gene. The DNA for the CDR3 is TGCGCCAGCAGCCAGGACAGGGGGGCCCAAGAGACCCAGTACTTC. This codes for CASSQDRGAQETQYF.

This clone has just one count. The CDR3 reads CASSPDRNPQGLPLYTF. The CDR3 nucleotides are TGCGCCAGCAGCCCCGACCGGAATCCACAGGGGCTCCCTTTATACACCTTC. The V and J genes are TRBV4-3 and TRBJ1-2; TRBD1 matches 7 bases. Losses at the gene ends were 4 bases for V and 11 bases for J; bases not matched to a gene: 22. The CDR3 consists of 17 residues. Germline lookup yields CDR1 LGHNA and CDR2 YSLEER.

The chain has TRBV18 and TRBJ1-1, with D maybe TRBD1 (5 bases). The CDR3 extends over 16 amino acids. The V end lost 3 bases, the J end lost 1 base, and 15 bases lay between the germline ends. Germline V gives CDR1 KGHSH, CDR2 LQKENI. CDR3 in amino acids: CASSPTPTESNTEAFF. The CDR3 region has the DNA TGTGCCAGCTCACCGACCCCGACAGAGTCGAACACTGAAGCTTTCTTT. The entire variable domain, with the rest obtained from reference TRBV18 and TRBJ1-1, is as follows: NAGVMQNPRHLVRRRGQEARLRCSPMKGHSHVYWYRQLPEEGLKFMVYLQKENIIDESGMPKERFSAEFPKEGPSILRIQQVVRGDSAAYFCASSPTPTESNTEAFFGQGTRLTVV.

The table lists this clone with a few counts. The chain is built from TRBV5-6 and TRBJ1-5; TRBD1 is a possible D gene (5 bases). Germline V gene data show CDR1 as SGHDT and CDR2 as YYEEEE. CDR3 length: 14 amino acids. V lost 4 bases, J lost 1 base, and 9 bases lay in between. The CDR3 nucleotides read TGTGCCAGCAGCCGTCGGGGGAGCAATCAGCCCCAGCATTTT. Encoded protein: CASSRRGSNQPQHF.

The rearrangement uses TRBV28 and TRBJ1-4; possible D gene TRBD1, 6 bases. The germline V gene encodes CDR1 MDHEN and CDR2 SYDVKM. The CDR3 has 14 amino acids. The V end lost 6 bases, the J end lost 1 base, and 9 bases lay between the germline ends. CDR3 protein: CASSRQETNEKLFF. The CDR3 DNA is TGTGCCAGCAGCCGACAGGAAACTAATGAAAAACTGTTTTTT. Based on the CDR3 plus reference TRBV28 and TRBJ1-4, the full variable domain is DVKVTQSSRYLVKRTGEKVFLECVQDMDHENMFWYRQDPGLGLRLIYFSYDVKMKEKGDIPEGYSVSREKKERFSLILESASTNQTSMYLCASSRQETNEKLFFGSGTQLSVL.

The chain links TRBV30 to TRBJ2-7; tentatively, D is TRBD1 (6 bases). Between the trimmed V and J ends, which lost 4 bases and 2 bases, there was a span of 21 bases. Germline CDR1 and CDR2: GTSNPN and SVGIG (reference sequence). This CDR3 has 16 amino acids. The CDR3 DNA reads TGTGCCTGGAACACCGACAGGCTCCTACTCACCTACGAGCAGTACTTC. Translation gives CAWNTDRLLLTYEQYF.

The sample holds a few counts of this clone. The chain combines TRBV7-9 with TRBJ2-5; unclear D gene. The CDR3 consists of 12 residues. CDR1 and CDR2 (germline): SEHNR, FQNEAQ (reference sequence). V was trimmed by 3 bases and J by 5 bases, leaving 7 bases between them. The CDR3 sequence: CASSFERETQYF. As DNA, the CDR3 is TGTGCCAGCAGCTTTGAGCGTGAGACCCAGTACTTC. Based on the CDR3 plus reference TRBV7-9 and TRBJ2-5, the full variable domain is DTGVSQNPRHKITKRGQNVTFRCDPISEHNRLYWYRQTLGQGPEFLTYFQNEAQLEKSRLLSDRFSAERPKGSFSTLEIQRTEQGDSAMYLCASSFERETQYFGPGTRLLVL.

This chain uses TRBV12-3 or TRBV12-4 with TRBJ1-1, with 7 positions matching TRBD1. The CDR3 spans 13 residues. Trimming cost V 7 bases and J 1 base; bases outside gene matches: 3. This CDR3 reads CASMRTGNTEAFF. CDR3 in DNA: TGTGCCAGCATGAGGACAGGGAACACTGAAGCTTTCTTT.

The chain uses TRBV7-9 and TRBJ2-7, with 7 nucleotides matching TRBD2. This CDR3 comprises 14 residues. V trimming: 3 bases; J trimming: 5 bases; junction bases outside the gene matches: 7. Germline V gives CDR1 SEHNR, CDR2 FQNEAQ (reference sequence). CDR3 in DNA: TGTGCCAGCAGCTTTGGGGGGGTAGGGAACGAGCAGTACTTC. Amino acids: CASSFGGVGNEQYF.

The V call is TRBV18, the J call TRBJ1-1; the match to TRBD1 covers 10 bases. After removal of 8 bases from V and 4 bases from J, the junction contained 16 bases not matched to a gene. The germline CDR1 and CDR2 sequences are KGHSH and LQKENI. The CDR3 spans 17 residues. CDR3 protein: CASPDPRTGGRSTEAFF. In nucleotides, the CDR3 is TGTGCCAGCCCCGATCCAAGGACAGGGGGTCGGAGCACTGAAGCTTTCTTT.

The V gene is TRBV18, the J gene TRBJ1-1; tentatively, D is TRBD1 (5 bases). Trimming pared 4 bases from V and 5 bases from J, leaving 17 bases between. This CDR3 is built from 15 residues. The germline gives CDR1 KGHSH, CDR2 LQKENI. CDR3 amino acids: CASSQLSGDGTEAFF. The CDR3 DNA follows: TGTGCCAGCTCACAACTATCGGGGGATGGTACTGAAGCTTTCTTT.

The rearrangement joins TRBV11-3 to TRBJ1-3; no clear D gene. Germline-derived CDR1 and CDR2 are SGHNT and YENEEA. V was cut by 1 base and J by 0 bases, with 4 bases left in between. This CDR3 has 14 amino acids. CDR3 coding DNA: TGTGCCAGCAGCTTAGGCAGCTCTGGAAACACCATATATTTT. Translated: CASSLGSSGNTIYF.

The J gene is TRBJ2-1, the V gene TRBV6-5, with TRBD1 as a possible D gene (5 bases). The CDR3 covers 14 residues. V lost 1 base and J lost 3, with 7 bases in between. The germline V gene has CDR1 MNHEY and CDR2 SVGAGI. Here the CDR3 reads CASSYLDSYNEQFF. The DNA for the CDR3 is TGTGCCAGCAGTTACTTAGACAGCTACAATGAGCAGTTCTTC.